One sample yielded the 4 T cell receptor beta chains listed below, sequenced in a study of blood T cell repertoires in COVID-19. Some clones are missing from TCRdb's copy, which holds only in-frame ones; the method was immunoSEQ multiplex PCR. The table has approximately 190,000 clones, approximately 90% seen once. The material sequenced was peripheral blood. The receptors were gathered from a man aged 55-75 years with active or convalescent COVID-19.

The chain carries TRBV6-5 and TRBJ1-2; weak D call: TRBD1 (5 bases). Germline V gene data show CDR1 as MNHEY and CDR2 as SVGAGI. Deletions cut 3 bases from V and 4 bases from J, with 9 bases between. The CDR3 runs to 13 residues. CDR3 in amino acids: CASSYTGAYGYTF. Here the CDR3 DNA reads TGTGCCAGCAGTTATACAGGCGCCTATGGCTACACCTTC.

The CDR3 here is CSASRRVDEKLFF. The CDR3 DNA is TGCAGTGCTAGTCGCAGGGTTGATGAAAAACTGTTTTTT. V usage is TRBV20-1 and J usage is TRBJ1-4, with a tentative D call TRBD1 (5 bases). The germline CDR1 and CDR2 sequences are DFQATT and SNEGSKA (reference sequence). V shed 3 bases and J shed 6 bases, with 11 bases lying between them. This CDR3 is 13 amino acids long.

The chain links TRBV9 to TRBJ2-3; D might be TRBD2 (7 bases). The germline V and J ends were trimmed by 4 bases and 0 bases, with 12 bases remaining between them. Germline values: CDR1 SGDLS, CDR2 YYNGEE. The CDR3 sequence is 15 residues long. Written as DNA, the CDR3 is TGTGCCAGCAGCTCTCGGGGGGCGAGCACAGATACGCAGTATTTT. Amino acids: CASSSRGASTDTQYF.

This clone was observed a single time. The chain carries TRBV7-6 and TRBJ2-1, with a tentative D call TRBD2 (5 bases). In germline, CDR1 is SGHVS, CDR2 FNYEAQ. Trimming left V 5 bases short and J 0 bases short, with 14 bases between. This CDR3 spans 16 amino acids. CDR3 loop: CASSGGIGNSYNEQFF. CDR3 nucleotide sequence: TGTGCCAGCAGCGGAGGCATAGGGAACTCCTACAATGAGCAGTTCTTC.